A selection of T cell receptor beta chains follows, all from one sample in a study of glioma-infiltrating T cells. Each CDR3 protein is one row after TCRdb ran MiXCR on the multiplex PCR reads. This sample carries 150,000 to 200,000 distinct CDR3 sequences, around 45% of them seen once, and the ten largest clones take around 5.2%. The sequencing input was glioma tissue, nonneoplastic brain tissue, or PBMCs (not recorded which). The receptor set was obtained from a human donor with low-grade glioma or glioblastoma, undergoing nonglioma brain surgery, or in good health (not recorded which). Both conserved end residues are part of each CDR3. A D gene is named only where the DNA matches it firmly. Size is omitted from some rows. Given values are once, few, many or a class for expanded clones.

V gene	clone size	J gene	D gene	CDR3 DNA	CDR3 protein
TRBV18	.	TRBJ2-7	.	TGTGCCAGCTCACCCCCAACAGTCTACGAGCAGTACTTC	CASSPPTVYEQYF
TRBV3-1	few	TRBJ1-5	.	TGTGCCAGCAGCCCGGACCGGGACCCTAATCAGCCCCAGCATTTT	CASSPDRDPNQPQHF
TRBV12-3/TRBV12-4	.	TRBJ1-3	.	TGTGCCAGCAGTCCCATTAGGACTCGCAGTAACTCTGGAAACACCATATATTTT	CASSPIRTRSNSGNTIYF
TRBV7-2	many	TRBJ2-7	.	TGTGCCAGCAGCTTAGAGCGGAGCTCCTACGAGCAGTACTTC	CASSLERSSYEQYF
TRBV19	few	TRBJ2-1	.	TGTGCCAGTAGTACAACCCCGACAGCTGAGCAGTTCTTC	CASSTTPTAEQFF
TRBV2	.	TRBJ1-1	.	TGTGCCAGGAGTGAACTCGGTGCGACTGAAGCTTTCTTT	CARSELGATEAFF
TRBV7-9	.	TRBJ2-7	TRBD2	TGTGCCAGCAGTTCAGTCAGAGGACTAGCGGTTTACAACGAGCAGTACTTC	CASSSVRGLAVYNEQYF
TRBV19	.	TRBJ1-1	.	TGTGCCAGTCACGGACCGTCCATGAACACTGAAGGTTTCTTT	CASHGPSMNTEGFF
TRBV5-5	.	TRBJ1-5	.	TGTGCCAGCAGCTTGGCAGTGCGGAATCAGCCCCAGCATTTT	CASSLAVRNQPQHF
TRBV6-1	many	TRBJ2-7	TRBD1	TGTGCCAGCAGTAGGGACAGGGGGCCGGAGGCCTACGAGCAGTACTTC	CASSRDRGPEAYEQYF
TRBV20-1	many	TRBJ2-3	TRBD2	TGCAGTGCTAGTGAAAGCCGGACTAGCGGGAGGGAGGATACGCAGTATTTT	CSASESRTSGREDTQYF
TRBV18	once	TRBJ2-3	TRBD2	TGTGCCAGCTCACCACGTGGTACTAGCGGAGATAAGCAGTATTTT	CASSPRGTSGDKQYF
TRBV27	many	TRBJ2-7	TRBD2	TGTGCCAGCATCGGGCGGGAGGACTCCTACGAGCAGTACTTC	CASIGREDSYEQYF
TRBV29-1	few	TRBJ2-1	TRBD2	TGCAGCGTGACTAGCGGGGGGAACAATGAGCAGTTCTTC	CSVTSGGNNEQFF
TRBV6-1	many	TRBJ1-6	.	TGTGCCAGCAGCATCGTGCATAATTCACCCCTCCACTTT	CASSIVHNSPLHF
TRBV4-1	many	TRBJ1-1	.	TGCGCCAGCAGCCAAGATCCCGGATGGGGCACTGAAGCTTTCTTT	CASSQDPGWGTEAFF
TRBV20-1	many	TRBJ2-1	.	TGCAGTGCTATCGACAGCTATAGGAATGAGCAGTTCTTC	CSAIDSYRNEQFF
TRBV28	many	TRBJ2-7	TRBD2	TGTGCCAGCACCGAGCCGGGACTAGGTTCCTACGAGCAGTACTTC	CASTEPGLGSYEQYF
TRBV4-1	many	TRBJ1-5	.	TGCGCCAGCAGCCAAGATCCCGGAGGTCAGCCCCAGCATTTT	CASSQDPGGQPQHF
TRBV7-2	many	TRBJ2-1	.	TGTGCCAGCAGCCTAGGACGATACAATGAGCAGTTCTTC	CASSLGRYNEQFF
TRBV20-1	few	TRBJ1-2	TRBD1	TGCAGTGCTAACCCTGAGACAGGGGGAATATCGGCTGGCTACACCTTC	CSANPETGGISAGYTF
TRBV6-2/TRBV6-3	many	TRBJ1-5	.	TGTGCCAGCAGTTACTCGATTTGGGGCAATCAGCCCCAGCATTTT	CASSYSIWGNQPQHF
TRBV7-6	.	TRBJ2-2	.	TGTGCCAGCAGCTTAGCGGTAGGGTGCGCGAACACCGGGGAGCTGTTTTTT	CASSLAVGCANTGELFF
TRBV20-1	many	TRBJ1-1	.	TGCAGTGCTAGACTGTTGGTGAACACTGAAGCTTTCTTT	CSARLLVNTEAFF
TRBV28	many	TRBJ2-5	TRBD2	TGTGCCAGCAGTGGTGTGACTAGCGGCCAAGAGACCCAGTACTTC	CASSGVTSGQETQYF
TRBV6-1	.	TRBJ2-2	TRBD1	TGTGACAGCATACGGACAGGGGGCATGGTAACCGGGGAGCTGTTTTTT	CDSIRTGGMVTGELFF
TRBV27	.	TRBJ2-5	TRBD2	TGTGCCAGCAGTATAGAGCGGGAGTCGGCCCAGTACTTC	CASSIERESAQYF
TRBV29-1	.	TRBJ2-3	TRBD2	TGCAGCGTTGGCTTGCGCGGGAGGGCCTCTAGAACAGATACGCAGTATTTT	CSVGLRGRASRTDTQYF
TRBV6-1	.	TRBJ2-1	.	TGTGCCAGCAGTGAAGATAATCTAGCGATACTCAATGAGCAGTTCTTC	CASSEDNLAILNEQFF
TRBV5-1	.	TRBJ2-7	TRBD2	TGCGCCAGCAGCCCCCGGACTAGCTGCCTTGTCTACGAGCAGTACTTC	CASSPRTSCLVYEQYF
TRBV12-3/TRBV12-4	.	TRBJ1-2	TRBD1	TGTGCCAGCAGTTCCCCACAAGACAGGGTTGGTGGCTACACCTTC	CASSSPQDRVGGYTF
TRBV7-9	.	TRBJ2-5	.	TGTGCCAGCACCCCGGTCCAGCGGCACCAAGAGACCCAGTACTTC	CASTPVQRHQETQYF
TRBV29-1	few	TRBJ2-7	TRBD2	TGCAGCGTTTTAGCGGGAGAGTTGCCCCCCTACGAGCAGTACTTC	CSVLAGELPPYEQYF
TRBV12-3/TRBV12-4	.	TRBJ1-1	.	TGTGCCAGCAGAAAACTGGGGGATGACACTGAAGCTTTCTTT	CASRKLGDDTEAFF
TRBV7-2	many	TRBJ1-5	.	TGTGCCAGCAGCTTATCGACGCAGCAGCCCCAGCATTTT	CASSLSTQQPQHF
TRBV14	.	TRBJ2-5	.	TGTGCCAGCAGCCATTTAGCCCAGCTGGAGACCCAGTACTTC	CASSHLAQLETQYF
TRBV27	many	TRBJ1-6	.	TGTGCCAGCAGTCCTACCGTCGGAGGGAATTCACCCCTCCACTTT	CASSPTVGGNSPLHF